This T cell receptor (beta chain) is drawn from a study of early T cells in non-severe SARS-CoV-2 infection. Findings and caveats of the study: Comparison of clonotypes with VDJdb favored anti-spike CD8 responses while missing private and CD4 specificities.

In the library, individual cDNA molecules carried attached unique molecular identifiers. MiXCR was run by TCRdb on the 5' RACE reads, yielding one entry per CDR3 protein. The data hold about 110,000 distinct CDR3 sequences, with over 10% observed a single time. The V gene end was trimmed by 0 bases and the J gene end by 2 bases; junction bases not matched to a gene: 6. Looked up from germline, CDR1 is SGHRS and CDR2 is YFSETQ. The CDR3 sequence is 16 residues long. This clonotype turned up a few times. Antigen specificity is unknown. The clonotype originates from an adult who was a healthcare worker with PCR-confirmed SARS-CoV-2 infection or an uninfected control (not recorded which). This chain joins TRBV5-1 and TRBJ2-3, with TRBD2 matching over 7 bases. The starting material was whole blood, obtained at baseline. The CDR3 nucleotides read TGCGCCAGCAGCTTGGGCCCTAGCGGACTCACAGATACGCAGTATTTT. This sequence encodes CASSLGPSGLTDTQYF.